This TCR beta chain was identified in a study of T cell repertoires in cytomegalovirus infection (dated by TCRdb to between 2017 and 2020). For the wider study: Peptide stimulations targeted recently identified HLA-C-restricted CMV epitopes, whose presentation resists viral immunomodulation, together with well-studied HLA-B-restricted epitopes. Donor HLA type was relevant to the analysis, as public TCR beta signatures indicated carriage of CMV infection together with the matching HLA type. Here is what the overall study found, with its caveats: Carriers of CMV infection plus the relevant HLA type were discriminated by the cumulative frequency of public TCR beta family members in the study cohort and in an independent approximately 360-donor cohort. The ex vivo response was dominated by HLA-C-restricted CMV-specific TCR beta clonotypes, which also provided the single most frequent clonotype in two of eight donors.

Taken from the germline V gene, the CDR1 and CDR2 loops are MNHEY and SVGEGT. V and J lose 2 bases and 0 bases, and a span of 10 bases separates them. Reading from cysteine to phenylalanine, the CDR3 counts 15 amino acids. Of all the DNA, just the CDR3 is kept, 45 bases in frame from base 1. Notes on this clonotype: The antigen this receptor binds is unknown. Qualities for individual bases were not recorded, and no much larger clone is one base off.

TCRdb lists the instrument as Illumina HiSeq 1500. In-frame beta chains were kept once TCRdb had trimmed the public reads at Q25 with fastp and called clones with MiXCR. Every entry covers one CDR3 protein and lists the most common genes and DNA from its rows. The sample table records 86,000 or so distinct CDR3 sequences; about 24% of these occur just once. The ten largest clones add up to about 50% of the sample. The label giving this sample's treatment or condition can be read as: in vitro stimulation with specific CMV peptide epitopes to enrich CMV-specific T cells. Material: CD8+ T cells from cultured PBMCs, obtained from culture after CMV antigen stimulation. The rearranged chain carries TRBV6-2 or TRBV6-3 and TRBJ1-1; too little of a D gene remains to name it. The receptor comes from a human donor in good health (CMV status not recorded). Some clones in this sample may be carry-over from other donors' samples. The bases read TGTGCCAGCAGTTACGTGGGGATAATGAACACTGAAGCTTTCTTT. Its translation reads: CASSYVGIMNTEAFF.